This T cell receptor beta chain was identified in a study of glioma-infiltrating T cells. Germline V CDR1 and CDR2: LGHNA, YNFKEQ. The V end lost 0 bases, the J end lost 4 bases, and 13 bases lay between the germline ends. This CDR3 has 15 residues. Points from the study as a whole: Above-expected tissue-blood divergence occurred in all gliomas, most in low-grade ones.

Using RNA template, CDR3s of TCR alpha and beta were amplified with iRepertoire arm-PCR. TCRdb passed the multiplex PCR reads through MiXCR, listing each CDR3 protein once. The data show some 180,000 distinct CDR3 sequences, 30% to 40% seen once. Many counts were recorded for this clonotype. Its antigen is not known. The V gene is TRBV4-2, the J gene TRBJ2-7; D possibly matches TRBD1 or TRBD2 (5 bases each). Material: glioma tissue, nonneoplastic brain tissue, or PBMCs (not recorded which). This clonotype was obtained from a human donor with low-grade glioma or glioblastoma, undergoing nonglioma brain surgery, or in good health (not recorded which). In nucleotides, the CDR3 is TGTGCCAGCAGCCAAGATGGGACGGGGACGTACGAGCAGTACTTC. It yields the protein CASSQDGTGTYEQYF.